This T cell receptor beta chain emerged from a study of CD8+ T cells in alopecia areata. Study in general: The share of scalp area affected provided the severity score for treated patients.

The CDR3 length is 16 residues. Germline values: CDR1 SGDLS, CDR2 YYNGEE. The V end was cut by 0 bases, the J end by 1 base, with 13 bases between. Once RNA had been extracted, it was reverse transcribed into cDNA to act as the sequencing template. Clones were read by immunoSEQ multiplex PCR, and TCRdb kept only the in-frame ones, dropping some. Counted here are over 150,000 clones, over 45% occurring once; the ten biggest clones make up 5.5%. Specified treatment: oral pan-JAK inhibitor, 5-10 mg twice daily. This TCR was recovered from a human donor with alopecia areata. This specimen consisted of CD4+ T cells sorted from blood, obtained at week 24, from a patient treated with tofacitinib. The rearrangement links TRBV9 to TRBJ2-5; perhaps TRBD1 as D (5 bases). The CDR3 DNA sequence: TGTGCCAGCAGCGTAGATATCTCGCAGGGCCAAGAGACCCAGTACTTC. Translating gives CASSVDISQGQETQYF.